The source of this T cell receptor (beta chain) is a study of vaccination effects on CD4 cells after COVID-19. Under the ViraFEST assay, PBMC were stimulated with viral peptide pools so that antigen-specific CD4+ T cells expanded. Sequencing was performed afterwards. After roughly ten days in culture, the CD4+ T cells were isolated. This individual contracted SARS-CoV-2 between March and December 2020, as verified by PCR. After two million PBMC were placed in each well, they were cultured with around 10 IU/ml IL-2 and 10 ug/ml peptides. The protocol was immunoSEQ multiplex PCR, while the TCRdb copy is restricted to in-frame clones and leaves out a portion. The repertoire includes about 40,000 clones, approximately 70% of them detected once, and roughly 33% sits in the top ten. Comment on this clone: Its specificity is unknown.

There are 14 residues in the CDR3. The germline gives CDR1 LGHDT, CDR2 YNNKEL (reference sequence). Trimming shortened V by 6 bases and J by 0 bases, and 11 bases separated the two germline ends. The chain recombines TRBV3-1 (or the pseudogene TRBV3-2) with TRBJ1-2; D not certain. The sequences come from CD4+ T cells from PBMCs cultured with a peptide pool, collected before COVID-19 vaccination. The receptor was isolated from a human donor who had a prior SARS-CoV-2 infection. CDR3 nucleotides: TGTGCCAGCAGACTACACGGGGCTAACTATGGCTACACCTTC. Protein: CASRLHGANYGYTF.